The clone carrying this TCR beta chain was picked up many times. Its antigen is unknown. This specimen comes from a study of T cell repertoires in cytomegalovirus infection. Study in general: Public signatures in TCR beta pointed to CMV infection and matching HLA type. Study outcomes and limitations: Cumulative public TCR beta family frequency identified carriers of CMV plus the relevant HLA. HLA-C-restricted CMV-specific TCR beta clonotypes prevailed in the ex vivo response.

MiXCR, applied by TCRdb to the reads, yields one record per CDR3 protein. The sample shows a few hundred thousand distinct CDR3 sequences, approximately 17% of them seen only once. The V end was cut by 1 base, the J end by 4 bases, with 8 bases between. The CDR3 contains 14 residues. From germline, CDR1 is SGHVS and CDR2 FQNEAQ. The receptor was isolated from a human donor in good health (CMV status not recorded). Some clones in this sample may be carry-over from other donors' samples. The chain recombines TRBV7-8 with TRBJ2-4; a possible D gene is TRBD1 (5 bases). Material for sequencing was CD8+ T cells from PBMCs. CDR3 protein: CASSLGQLKNIQYF. The CDR3 DNA follows: TGTGCCAGCAGCTTAGGACAGCTAAAAAACATTCAGTACTTC.